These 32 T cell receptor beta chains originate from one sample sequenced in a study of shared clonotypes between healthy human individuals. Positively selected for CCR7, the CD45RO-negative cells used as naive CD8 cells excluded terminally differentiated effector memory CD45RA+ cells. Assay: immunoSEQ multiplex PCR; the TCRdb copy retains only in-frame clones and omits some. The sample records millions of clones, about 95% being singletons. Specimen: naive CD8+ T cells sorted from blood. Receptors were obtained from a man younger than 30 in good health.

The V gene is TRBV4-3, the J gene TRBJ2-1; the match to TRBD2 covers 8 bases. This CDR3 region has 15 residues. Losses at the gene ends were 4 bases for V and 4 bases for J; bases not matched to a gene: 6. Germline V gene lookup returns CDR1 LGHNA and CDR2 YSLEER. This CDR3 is CASSPIAGLYNEQFF. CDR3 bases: TGCGCCAGCAGCCCGATAGCGGGGCTTTACAATGAGCAGTTCTTC.

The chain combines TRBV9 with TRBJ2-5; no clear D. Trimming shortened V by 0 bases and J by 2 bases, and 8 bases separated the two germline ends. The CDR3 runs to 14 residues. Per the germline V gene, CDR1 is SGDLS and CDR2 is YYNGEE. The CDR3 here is CASSVDPGQETQYF. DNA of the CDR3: TGTGCCAGCAGCGTAGATCCAGGACAAGAGACCCAGTACTTC.

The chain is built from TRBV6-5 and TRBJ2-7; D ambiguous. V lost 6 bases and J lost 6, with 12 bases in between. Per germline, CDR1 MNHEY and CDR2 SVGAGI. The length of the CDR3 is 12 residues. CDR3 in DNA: TGTGCCAGCAGCTTAGGGTCCGGCGAGCAGTACTTC. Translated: CASSLGSGEQYF.

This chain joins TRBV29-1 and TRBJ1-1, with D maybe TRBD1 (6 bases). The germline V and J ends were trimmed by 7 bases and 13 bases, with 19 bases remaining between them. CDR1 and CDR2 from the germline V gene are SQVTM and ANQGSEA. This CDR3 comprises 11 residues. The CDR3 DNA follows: TGCAGCGCCCCAGGGGAGGTTTGGGTTTTCTTT. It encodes CSAPGEVWVFF.

The CDR3, as DNA: TGTGCCATCAGTGACCGCGGGCAGGGGGACAATCAGCCCCAGCATTTT. Translated: CAISDRGQGDNQPQHF. The chain is built from TRBV10-3 and TRBJ1-5; 7 bases are a match to TRBD1. V trimming: 3 bases; J trimming: 3 bases; junction bases outside the gene matches: 8. Germline CDR1 is ENHRY and CDR2 is SYGVKD. The CDR3 sequence is 16 residues long.

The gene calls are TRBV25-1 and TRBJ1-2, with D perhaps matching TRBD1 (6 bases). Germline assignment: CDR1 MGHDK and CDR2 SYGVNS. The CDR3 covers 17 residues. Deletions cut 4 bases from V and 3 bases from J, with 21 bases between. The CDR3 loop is CASSATSLWGLDYGYTF. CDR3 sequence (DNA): TGTGCCAGCAGTGCTACCAGCCTCTGGGGGCTTGACTATGGCTACACCTTC.

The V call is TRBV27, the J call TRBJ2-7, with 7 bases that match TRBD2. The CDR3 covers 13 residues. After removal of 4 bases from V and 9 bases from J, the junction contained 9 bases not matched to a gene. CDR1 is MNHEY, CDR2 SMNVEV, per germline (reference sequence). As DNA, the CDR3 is TGTGCCAGCAGTTCCTTGGGGCCGGGGGGGCAGTACTTC. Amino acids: CASSSLGPGGQYF.

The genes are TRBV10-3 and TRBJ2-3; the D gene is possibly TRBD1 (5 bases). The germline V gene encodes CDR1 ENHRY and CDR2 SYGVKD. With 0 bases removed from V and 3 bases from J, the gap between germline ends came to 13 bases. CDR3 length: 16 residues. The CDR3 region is CAISESWGEGTDTQYF. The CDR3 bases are TGTGCCATCAGTGAGTCGTGGGGCGAAGGTACAGATACGCAGTATTTT.

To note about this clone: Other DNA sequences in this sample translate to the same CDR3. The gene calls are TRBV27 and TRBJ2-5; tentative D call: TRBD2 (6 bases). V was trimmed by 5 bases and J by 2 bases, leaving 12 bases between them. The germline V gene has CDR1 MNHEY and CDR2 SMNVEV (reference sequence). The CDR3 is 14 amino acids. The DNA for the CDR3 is TGTGCCAGCAGTCTGCTGGCGGGGCAAGAGACCCAGTACTTC. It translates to CASSLLAGQETQYF.

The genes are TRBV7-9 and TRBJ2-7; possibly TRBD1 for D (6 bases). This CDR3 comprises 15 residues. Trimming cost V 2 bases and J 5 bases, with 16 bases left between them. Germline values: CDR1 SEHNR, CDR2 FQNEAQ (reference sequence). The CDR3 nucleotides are TGTGCCAGCAGCTTAACGCTGGGCAGGGGCCACGAGCAGTACTTC. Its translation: CASSLTLGRGHEQYF. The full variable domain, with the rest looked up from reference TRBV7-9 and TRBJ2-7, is DTGVSQNPRHKITKRGQNVTFRCDPISEHNRLYWYRQTLGQGPEFLTYFQNEAQLEKSRLLSDRFSAERPKGSFSTLEIQRTEQGDSAMYLCASSLTLGRGHEQYFGPGTRLTVT.

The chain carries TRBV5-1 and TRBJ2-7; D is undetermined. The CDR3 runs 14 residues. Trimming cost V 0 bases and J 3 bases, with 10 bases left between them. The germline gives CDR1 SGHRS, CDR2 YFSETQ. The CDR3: CASSLGALIYEQYF. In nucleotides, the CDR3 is TGCGCCAGCAGCTTGGGTGCCTTGATCTACGAGCAGTACTTC. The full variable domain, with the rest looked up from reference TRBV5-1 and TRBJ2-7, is KAGVTQTPRYLIKTRGQQVTLSCSPISGHRSVSWYQQTPGQGLQFLFEYFSETQRNKGNFPGRFSGRQFSNSRSEMNVSTLELGDSALYLCASSLGALIYEQYFGPGTRLTVT.

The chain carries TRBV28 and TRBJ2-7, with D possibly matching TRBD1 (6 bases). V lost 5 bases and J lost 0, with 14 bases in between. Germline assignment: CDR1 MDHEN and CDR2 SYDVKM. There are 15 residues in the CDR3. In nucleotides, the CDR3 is TGTGCCAGCAGTCTCAGGGGAGTACTCTCCTACGAGCAGTACTTC. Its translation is CASSLRGVLSYEQYF. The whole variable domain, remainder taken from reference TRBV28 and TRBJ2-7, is DVKVTQSSRYLVKRTGEKVFLECVQDMDHENMFWYRQDPGLGLRLIYFSYDVKMKEKGDIPEGYSVSREKKERFSLILESASTNQTSMYLCASSLRGVLSYEQYFGPGTRLTVT.

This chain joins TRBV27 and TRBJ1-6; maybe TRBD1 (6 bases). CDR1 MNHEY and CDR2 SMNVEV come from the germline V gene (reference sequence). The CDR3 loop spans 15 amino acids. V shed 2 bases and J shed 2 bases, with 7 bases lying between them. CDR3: CASSLGTTYNSPLHF. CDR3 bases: TGTGCCAGCAGTTTAGGGACAACCTATAATTCACCCCTCCACTTT.

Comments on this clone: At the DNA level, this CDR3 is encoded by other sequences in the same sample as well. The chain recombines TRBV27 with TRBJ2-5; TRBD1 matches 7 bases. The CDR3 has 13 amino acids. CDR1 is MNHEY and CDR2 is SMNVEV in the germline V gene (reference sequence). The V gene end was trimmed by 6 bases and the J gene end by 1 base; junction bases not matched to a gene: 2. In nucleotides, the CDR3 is TGTGCCAGCAGAAGGGACAGCCAAGAGACCCAGTACTTC. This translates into CASRRDSQETQYF.

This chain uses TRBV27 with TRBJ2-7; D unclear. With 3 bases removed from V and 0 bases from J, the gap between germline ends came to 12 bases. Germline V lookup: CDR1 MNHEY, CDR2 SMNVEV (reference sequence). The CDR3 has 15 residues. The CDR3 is CASSLTGDSSYEQYF. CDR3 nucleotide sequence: TGTGCCAGCAGTTTGACCGGAGATAGCTCCTACGAGCAGTACTTC.

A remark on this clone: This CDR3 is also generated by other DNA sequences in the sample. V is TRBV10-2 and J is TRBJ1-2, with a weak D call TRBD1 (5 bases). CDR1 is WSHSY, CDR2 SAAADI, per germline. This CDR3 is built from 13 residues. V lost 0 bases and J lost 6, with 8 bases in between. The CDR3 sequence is CASSESGGDGYTF. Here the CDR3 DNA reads TGCGCCAGCAGTGAGTCTGGAGGGGATGGCTACACCTTC.

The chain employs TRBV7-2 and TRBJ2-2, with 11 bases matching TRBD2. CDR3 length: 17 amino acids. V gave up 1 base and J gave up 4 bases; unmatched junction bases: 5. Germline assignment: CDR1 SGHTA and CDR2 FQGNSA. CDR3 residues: CASSLVHLAGGTGELFF. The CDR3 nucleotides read TGTGCCAGCAGCTTAGTACATCTAGCGGGAGGCACCGGGGAGCTGTTTTTT.

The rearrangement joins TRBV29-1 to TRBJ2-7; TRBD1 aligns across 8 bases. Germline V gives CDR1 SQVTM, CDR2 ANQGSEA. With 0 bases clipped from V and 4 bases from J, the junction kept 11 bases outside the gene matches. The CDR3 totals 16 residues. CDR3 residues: CSVEEGMTGVNYEQYF. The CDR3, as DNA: TGCAGCGTTGAAGAGGGGATGACAGGGGTAAATTACGAGCAGTACTTC.

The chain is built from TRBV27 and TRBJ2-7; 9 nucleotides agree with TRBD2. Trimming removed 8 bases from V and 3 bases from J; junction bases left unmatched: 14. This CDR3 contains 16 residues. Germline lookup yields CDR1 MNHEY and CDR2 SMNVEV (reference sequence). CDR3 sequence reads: CASAGLAVINSYEQYF. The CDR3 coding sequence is TGTGCCAGCGCGGGACTAGCAGTCATAAACAGCTACGAGCAGTACTTC.

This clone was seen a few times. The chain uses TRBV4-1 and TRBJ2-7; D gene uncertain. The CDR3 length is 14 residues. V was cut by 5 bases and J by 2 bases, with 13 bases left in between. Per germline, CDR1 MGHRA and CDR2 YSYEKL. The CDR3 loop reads CASSLDARTYEQYF. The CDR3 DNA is TGCGCCAGCAGCTTGGATGCGAGGACCTACGAGCAGTACTTC.

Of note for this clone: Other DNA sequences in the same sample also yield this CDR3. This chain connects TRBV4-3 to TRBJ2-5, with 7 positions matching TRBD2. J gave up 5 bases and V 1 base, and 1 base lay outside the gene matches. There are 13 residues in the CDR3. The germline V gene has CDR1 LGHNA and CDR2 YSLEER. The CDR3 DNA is TGCGCCAGCAGCCAAGCCGGGGGGGAGACCCAGTACTTC. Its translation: CASSQAGGETQYF.

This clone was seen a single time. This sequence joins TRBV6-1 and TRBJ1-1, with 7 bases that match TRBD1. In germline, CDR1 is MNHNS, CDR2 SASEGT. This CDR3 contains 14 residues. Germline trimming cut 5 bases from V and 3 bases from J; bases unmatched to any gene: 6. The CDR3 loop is CASSSRGFYTEAFF. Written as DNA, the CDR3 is TGTGCCAGCAGTAGCAGGGGGTTCTACACTGAAGCTTTCTTT.

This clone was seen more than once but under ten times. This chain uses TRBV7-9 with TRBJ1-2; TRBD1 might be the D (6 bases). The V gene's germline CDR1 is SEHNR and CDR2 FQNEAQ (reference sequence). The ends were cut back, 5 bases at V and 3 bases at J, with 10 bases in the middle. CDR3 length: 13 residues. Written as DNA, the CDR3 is TGTGCCAGCAGCCCAAAGGGGGACTATGGCTACACCTTC. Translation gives CASSPKGDYGYTF.

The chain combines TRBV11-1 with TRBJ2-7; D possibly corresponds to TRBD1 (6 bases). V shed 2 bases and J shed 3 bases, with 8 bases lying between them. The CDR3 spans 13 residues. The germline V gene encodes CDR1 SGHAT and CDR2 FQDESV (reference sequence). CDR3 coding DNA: TGTGCCAGCAGCTTAACACAGGGCTACGAGCAGTACTTC. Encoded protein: CASSLTQGYEQYF.

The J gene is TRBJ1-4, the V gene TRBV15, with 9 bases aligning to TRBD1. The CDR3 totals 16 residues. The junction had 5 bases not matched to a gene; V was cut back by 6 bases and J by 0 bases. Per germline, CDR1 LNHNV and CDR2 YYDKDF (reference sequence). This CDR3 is CATSPGQGATNEKLFF. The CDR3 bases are TGTGCCACCAGTCCGGGACAGGGAGCAACTAATGAAAAACTGTTTTTT.

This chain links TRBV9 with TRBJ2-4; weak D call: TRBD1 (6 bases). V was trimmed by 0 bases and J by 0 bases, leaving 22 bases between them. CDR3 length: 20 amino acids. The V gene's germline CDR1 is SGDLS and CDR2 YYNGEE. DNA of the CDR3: TGTGCCAGCAGCGTAGGGATGGGCCAGGGGCTGATATCAGCCAAAAACATTCAGTACTTC. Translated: CASSVGMGQGLISAKNIQYF.

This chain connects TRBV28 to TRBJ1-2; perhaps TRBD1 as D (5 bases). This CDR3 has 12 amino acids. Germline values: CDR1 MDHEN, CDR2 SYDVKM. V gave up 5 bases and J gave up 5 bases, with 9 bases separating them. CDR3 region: CASSLRGYGYTF. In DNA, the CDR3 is TGTGCCAGCAGTCTTAGGGGATATGGCTACACCTTC.

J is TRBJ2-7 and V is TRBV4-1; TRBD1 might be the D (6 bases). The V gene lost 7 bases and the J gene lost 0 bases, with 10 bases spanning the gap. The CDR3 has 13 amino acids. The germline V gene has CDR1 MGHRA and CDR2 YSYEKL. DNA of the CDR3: TGCGCCAGCAACCCGACAGGCTCCTACGAGCAGTACTTC. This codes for CASNPTGSYEQYF.

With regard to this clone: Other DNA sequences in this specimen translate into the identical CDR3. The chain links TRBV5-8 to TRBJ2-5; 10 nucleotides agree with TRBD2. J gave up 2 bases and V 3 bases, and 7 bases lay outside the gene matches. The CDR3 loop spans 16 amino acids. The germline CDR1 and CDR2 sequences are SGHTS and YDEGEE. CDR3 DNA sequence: TGTGCCAGCAGCTCTGGGCTAGCGGGAGCGCAAGAGACCCAGTACTTC. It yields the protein CASSSGLAGAQETQYF.

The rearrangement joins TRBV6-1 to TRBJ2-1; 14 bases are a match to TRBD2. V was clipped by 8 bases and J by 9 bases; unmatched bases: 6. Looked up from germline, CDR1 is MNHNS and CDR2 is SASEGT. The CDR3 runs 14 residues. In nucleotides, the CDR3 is TGTGCCAGCGACGGGACTAGCGGGAGAAGTGAGCAGTTCTTC. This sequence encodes CASDGTSGRSEQFF.

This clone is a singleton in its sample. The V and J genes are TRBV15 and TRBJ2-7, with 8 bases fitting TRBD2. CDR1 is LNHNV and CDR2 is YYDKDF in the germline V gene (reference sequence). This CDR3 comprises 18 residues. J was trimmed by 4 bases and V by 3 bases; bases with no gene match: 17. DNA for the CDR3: TGTGCCACCAGCAGCGACCCCCGCGGGGGGCCCTTAGGTTACGAGCAGTACTTC. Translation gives CATSSDPRGGPLGYEQYF.

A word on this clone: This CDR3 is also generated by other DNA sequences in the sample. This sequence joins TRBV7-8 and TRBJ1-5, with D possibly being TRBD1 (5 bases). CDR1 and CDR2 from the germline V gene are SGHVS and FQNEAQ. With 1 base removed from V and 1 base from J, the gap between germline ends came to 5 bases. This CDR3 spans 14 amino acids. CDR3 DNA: TGTGCCAGCAGCTTAGGGGACAGCAATCAGCCCCAGCATTTT. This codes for CASSLGDSNQPQHF.